A single sample is the source of the 6 T cell receptor beta chains below, sequenced in a study of response to subunit inactivated influenza vaccine. TCRdb re-analysed the RT-PCR reads in MiXCR, keeping a single row per CDR3 protein. The repertoire holds some 500,000 distinct CDR3 sequences, with about 25% as singletons. Material: CD4+ T cells sorted from PBMCs, obtained approximately 5 days after vaccination. Receptors were obtained from a man in his forties or fifties who received an inactivated influenza vaccine.

This rearrangement joins TRBV5-1 to TRBJ2-3; D is undetermined. V was shortened by 4 bases and J by 2 bases, with 11 bases between the two germline ends. The CDR3 consists of 14 residues. The V gene's germline CDR1 is SGHRS and CDR2 YFSETQ. This chain's CDR3 is CASSPTTLTDTQYF. The CDR3 DNA follows: TGCGCCAGCAGCCCCACCACCCTCACAGATACGCAGTATTTT.

The chain has TRBV5-1 and TRBJ2-7; D uncertain. Trimming took 1 base from V and 3 from J, leaving 11 bases between them. CDR3 length: 14 residues. Germline CDR1 reads SGHRS; CDR2 reads YFSETQ. The CDR3 is CASSLLAGDYEQYF. The CDR3 coding sequence is TGCGCCAGCAGCTTGTTGGCCGGAGACTACGAGCAGTACTTC. The full variable domain, its missing parts supplied by reference TRBV5-1 and TRBJ2-7, is KAGVTQTPRYLIKTRGQQVTLSCSPISGHRSVSWYQQTPGQGLQFLFEYFSETQRNKGNFPGRFSGRQFSNSRSEMNVSTLELGDSALYLCASSLLAGDYEQYFGPGTRLTVT.

The rearrangement links TRBV7-2 to TRBJ2-2; D may be TRBD1 (5 bases). The CDR3 is 16 amino acids. CDR1 and CDR2 from the germline V gene are SGHTA and FQGNSA. V was shortened by 5 bases and J by 1 base, with 14 bases between the two germline ends. In DNA, the CDR3 is TGTGCCAGCAGCCCCCGACAGAGAGGGAACACCGGGGAGCTGTTTTTT. Encoded protein: CASSPRQRGNTGELFF.

The V gene is TRBV5-4, the J gene TRBJ1-1; D is undetermined. In germline, CDR1 is SGHNT, CDR2 YYREEE (reference sequence). CDR3 length: 15 residues. V was cut by 0 bases and J by 3 bases, with 12 bases left in between. CDR3 sequence reads: CASSLEVGRDTEAFF. The CDR3 bases are TGTGCCAGCAGCTTGGAGGTCGGCCGGGACACTGAAGCTTTCTTT.

This clonotype occurred a few times. J is TRBJ2-7 and V is TRBV3-1, with D unclear. The germline V and J ends were trimmed by 6 bases and 4 bases, with 10 bases remaining between them. The CDR3 consists of 12 residues. The V gene's germline CDR1 is LGHDT and CDR2 YNNKEL (reference sequence). The CDR3 DNA is TGTGCCAGCAGTTTTACAACGTACGAGCAGTACTTC. The encoded protein is CASSFTTYEQYF.

This clonotype was counted a few times. The V gene is TRBV4-2, the J gene TRBJ2-1; D is ambiguous. CDR1 is LGHNA and CDR2 is YNFKEQ in the germline V gene. Trimming removed 0 bases at V and 12 bases at J, with 9 bases between. The CDR3 has 12 amino acids. The CDR3 protein is CASSQDREAQFF. Written as DNA, the CDR3 is TGTGCCAGCAGCCAAGATCGTGAGGCGCAGTTCTTC.